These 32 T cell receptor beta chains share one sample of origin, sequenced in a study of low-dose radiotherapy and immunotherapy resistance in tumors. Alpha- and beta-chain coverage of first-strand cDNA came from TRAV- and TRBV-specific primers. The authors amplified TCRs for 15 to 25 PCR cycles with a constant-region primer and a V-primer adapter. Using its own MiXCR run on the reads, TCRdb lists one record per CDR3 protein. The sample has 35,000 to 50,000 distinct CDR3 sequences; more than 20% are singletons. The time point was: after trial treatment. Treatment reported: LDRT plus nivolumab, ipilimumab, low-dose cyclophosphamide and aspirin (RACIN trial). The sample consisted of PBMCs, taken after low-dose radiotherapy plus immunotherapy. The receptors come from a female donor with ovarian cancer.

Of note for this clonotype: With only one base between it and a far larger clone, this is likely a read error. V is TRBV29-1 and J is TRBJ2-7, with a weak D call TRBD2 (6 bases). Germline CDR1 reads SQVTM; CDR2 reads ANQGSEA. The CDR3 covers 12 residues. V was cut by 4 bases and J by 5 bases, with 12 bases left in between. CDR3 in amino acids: CSVAGAGNEQYF. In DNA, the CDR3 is TGCAGCGTTGCGGGTGCGGGAAACGAGCAGTACTTC.

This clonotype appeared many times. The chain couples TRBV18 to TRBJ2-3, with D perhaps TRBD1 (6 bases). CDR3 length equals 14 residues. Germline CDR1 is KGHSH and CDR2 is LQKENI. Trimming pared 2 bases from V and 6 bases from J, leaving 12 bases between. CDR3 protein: CASSPSWTVDTQYF. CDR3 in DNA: TGTGCCAGCTCACCAAGCTGGACAGTCGATACGCAGTATTTT.

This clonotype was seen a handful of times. The CDR3 region is CATDSEAFF. The CDR3 DNA reads TGTGCCACAGATTCTGAAGCTTTCTTT. The chain couples TRBV24-1 to TRBJ1-1; unclear D gene. V was trimmed by 10 bases and J by 6 bases, leaving 5 bases between them. This CDR3 contains 9 residues. Germline V gene data show CDR1 as KGHDR and CDR2 as SFDVKD.

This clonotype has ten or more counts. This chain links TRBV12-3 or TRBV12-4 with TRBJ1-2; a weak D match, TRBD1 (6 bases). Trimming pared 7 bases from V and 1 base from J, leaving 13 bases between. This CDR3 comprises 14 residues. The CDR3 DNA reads TGTGCCAGCATCGCACAGGGAATTAACTATGGCTACACCTTC. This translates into CASIAQGINYGYTF.

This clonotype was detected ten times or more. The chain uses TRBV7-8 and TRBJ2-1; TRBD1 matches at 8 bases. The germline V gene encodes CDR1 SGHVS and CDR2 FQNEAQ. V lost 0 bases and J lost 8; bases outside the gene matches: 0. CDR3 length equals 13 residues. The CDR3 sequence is CASSLARGHEQFF. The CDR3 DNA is TGTGCCAGCAGCTTAGCCAGGGGGCATGAGCAGTTCTTC.

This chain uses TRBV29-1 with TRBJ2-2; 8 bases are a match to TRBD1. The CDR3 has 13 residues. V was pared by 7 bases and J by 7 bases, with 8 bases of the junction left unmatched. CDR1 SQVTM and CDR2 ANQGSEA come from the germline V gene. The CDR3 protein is CSAGQGAGGELFF. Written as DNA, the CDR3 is TGCAGCGCAGGCCAGGGGGCCGGCGGGGAGCTGTTTTTT.

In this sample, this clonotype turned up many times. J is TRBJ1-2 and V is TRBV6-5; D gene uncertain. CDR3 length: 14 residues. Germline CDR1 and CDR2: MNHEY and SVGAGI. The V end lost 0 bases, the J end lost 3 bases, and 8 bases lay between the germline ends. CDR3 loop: CASSYSRGHYGYTF. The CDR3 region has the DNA TGTGCCAGCAGTTACTCTCGGGGTCACTATGGCTACACCTTC.

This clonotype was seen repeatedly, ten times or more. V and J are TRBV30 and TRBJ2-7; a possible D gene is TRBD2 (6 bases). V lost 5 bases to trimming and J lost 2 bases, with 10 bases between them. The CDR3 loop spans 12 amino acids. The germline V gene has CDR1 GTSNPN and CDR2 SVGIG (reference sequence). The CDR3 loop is CAWGGPAYEQYF. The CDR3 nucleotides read TGTGCCTGGGGAGGGCCGGCCTACGAGCAGTACTTC.

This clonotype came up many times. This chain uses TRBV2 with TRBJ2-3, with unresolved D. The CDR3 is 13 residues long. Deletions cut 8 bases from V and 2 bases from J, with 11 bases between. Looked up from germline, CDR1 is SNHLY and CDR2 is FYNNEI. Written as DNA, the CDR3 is TGTGCCAGCCGCAGCGAAATCACAGATACGCAGTATTTT. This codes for CASRSEITDTQYF.

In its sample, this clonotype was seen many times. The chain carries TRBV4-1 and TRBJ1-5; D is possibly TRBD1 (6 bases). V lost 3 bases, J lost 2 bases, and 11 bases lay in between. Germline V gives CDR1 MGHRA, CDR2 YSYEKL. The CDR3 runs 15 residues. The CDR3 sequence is CASSQLGGGNQPQHF. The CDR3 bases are TGCGCCAGCAGCCAGCTGGGGGGCGGCAATCAGCCCCAGCATTTT.

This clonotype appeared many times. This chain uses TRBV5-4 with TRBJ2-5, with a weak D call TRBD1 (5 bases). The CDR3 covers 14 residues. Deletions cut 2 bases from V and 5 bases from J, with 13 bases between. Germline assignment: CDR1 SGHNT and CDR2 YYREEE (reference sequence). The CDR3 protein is CASSFVGAAETQYF. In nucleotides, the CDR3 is TGTGCCAGCAGCTTCGTAGGGGCTGCGGAGACCCAGTACTTC.

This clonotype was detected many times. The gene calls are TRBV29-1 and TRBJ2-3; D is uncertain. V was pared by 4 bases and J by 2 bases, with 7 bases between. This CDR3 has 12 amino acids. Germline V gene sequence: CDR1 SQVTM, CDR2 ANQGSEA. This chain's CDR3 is CSVVHSTDTQYF. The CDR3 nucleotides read TGCAGCGTTGTTCACTCCACAGATACGCAGTATTTT.

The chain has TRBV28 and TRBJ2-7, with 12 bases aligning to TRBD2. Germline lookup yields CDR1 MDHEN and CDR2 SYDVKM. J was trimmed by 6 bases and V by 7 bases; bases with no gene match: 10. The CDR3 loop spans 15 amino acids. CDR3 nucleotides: TGTGCCAGCATCCCAAGGACTAGCGGGATCCCCGAGCAGTACTTC. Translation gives CASIPRTSGIPEQYF.

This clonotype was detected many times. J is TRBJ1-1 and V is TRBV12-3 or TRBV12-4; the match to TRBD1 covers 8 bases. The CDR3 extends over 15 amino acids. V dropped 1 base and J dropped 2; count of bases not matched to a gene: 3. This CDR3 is CASSLGTGINTEAFF. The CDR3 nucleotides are TGTGCCAGCAGTTTAGGGACAGGGATCAACACTGAAGCTTTCTTT.

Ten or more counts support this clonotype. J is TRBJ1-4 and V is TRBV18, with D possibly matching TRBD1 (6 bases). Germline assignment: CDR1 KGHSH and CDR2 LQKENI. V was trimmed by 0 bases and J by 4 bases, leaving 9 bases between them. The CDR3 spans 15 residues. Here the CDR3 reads CASSPPTGDNEKLFF. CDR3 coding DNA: TGTGCCAGCTCACCACCGACAGGCGATAATGAAAAACTGTTTTTT.

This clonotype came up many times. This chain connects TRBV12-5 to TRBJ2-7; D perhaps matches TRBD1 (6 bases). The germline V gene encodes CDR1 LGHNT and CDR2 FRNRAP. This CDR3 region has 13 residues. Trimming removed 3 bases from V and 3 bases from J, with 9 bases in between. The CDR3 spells CASGFDRNYEQYF. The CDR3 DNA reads TGTGCTAGTGGTTTCGACAGGAACTACGAGCAGTACTTC.

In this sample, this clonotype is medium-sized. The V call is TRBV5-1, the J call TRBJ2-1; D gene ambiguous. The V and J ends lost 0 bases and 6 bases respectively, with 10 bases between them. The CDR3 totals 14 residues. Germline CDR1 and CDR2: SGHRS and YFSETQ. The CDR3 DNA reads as TGCGCCAGCAGCTTGGCCAGCCCAGGCAATGAGCAGTTCTTC. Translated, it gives CASSLASPGNEQFF.

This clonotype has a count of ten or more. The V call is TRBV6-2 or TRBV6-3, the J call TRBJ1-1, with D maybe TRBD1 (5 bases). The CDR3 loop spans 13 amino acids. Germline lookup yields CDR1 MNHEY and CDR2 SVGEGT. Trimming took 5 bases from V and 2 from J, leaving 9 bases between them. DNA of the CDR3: TGTGCCAGCAGTCGGGGGACTAACACTGAAGCTTTCTTT. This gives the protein CASSRGTNTEAFF.

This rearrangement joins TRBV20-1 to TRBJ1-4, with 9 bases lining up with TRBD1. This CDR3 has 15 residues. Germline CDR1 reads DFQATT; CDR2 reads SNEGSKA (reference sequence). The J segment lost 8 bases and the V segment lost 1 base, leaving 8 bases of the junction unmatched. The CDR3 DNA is TGCAGTGCTAGAGGAGATGGACAGGGGAACGAAAAACTGTTTTTT. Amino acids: CSARGDGQGNEKLFF.

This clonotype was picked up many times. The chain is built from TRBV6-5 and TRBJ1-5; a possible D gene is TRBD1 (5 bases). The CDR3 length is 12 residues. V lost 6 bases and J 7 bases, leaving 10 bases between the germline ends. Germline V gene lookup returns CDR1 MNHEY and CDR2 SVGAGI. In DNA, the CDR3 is TGTGCCAGCAGAACTAGGGGACAGCCCCAGCATTTT. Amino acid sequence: CASRTRGQPQHF.

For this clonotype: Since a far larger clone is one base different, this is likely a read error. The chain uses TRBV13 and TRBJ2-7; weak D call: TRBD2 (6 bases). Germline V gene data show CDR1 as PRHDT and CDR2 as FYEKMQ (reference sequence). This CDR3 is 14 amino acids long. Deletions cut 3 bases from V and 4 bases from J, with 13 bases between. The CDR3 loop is CASSLEGARYEQYF. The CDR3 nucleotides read TGTGCCAGCAGCTTGGAGGGAGCCAGGTACGAGCAGTACTTC.

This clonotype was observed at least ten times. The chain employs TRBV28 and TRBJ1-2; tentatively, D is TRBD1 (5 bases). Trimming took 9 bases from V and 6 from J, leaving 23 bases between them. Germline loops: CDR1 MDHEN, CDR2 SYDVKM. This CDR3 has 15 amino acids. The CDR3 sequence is CASSRGGFIKDGYTF. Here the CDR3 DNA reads TGTGCCAGTTCGCGGGGGGGGTTTATAAAGGATGGCTACACCTTC.

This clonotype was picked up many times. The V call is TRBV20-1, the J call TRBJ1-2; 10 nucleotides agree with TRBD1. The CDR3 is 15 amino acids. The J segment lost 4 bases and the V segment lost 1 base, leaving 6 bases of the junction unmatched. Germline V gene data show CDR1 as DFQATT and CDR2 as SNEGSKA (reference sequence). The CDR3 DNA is TGCAGTGCTAGAGGGCGGGACAGGGGAACCTATGGCTACACCTTC. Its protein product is CSARGRDRGTYGYTF.

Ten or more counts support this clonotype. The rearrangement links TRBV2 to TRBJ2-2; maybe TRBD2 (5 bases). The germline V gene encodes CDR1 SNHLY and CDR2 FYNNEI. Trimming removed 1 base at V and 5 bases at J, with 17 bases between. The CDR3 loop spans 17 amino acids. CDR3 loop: CASSEDPGGGQTGELFF. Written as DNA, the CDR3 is TGTGCCAGCAGTGAAGATCCTGGAGGCGGTCAAACCGGGGAGCTGTTTTTT.

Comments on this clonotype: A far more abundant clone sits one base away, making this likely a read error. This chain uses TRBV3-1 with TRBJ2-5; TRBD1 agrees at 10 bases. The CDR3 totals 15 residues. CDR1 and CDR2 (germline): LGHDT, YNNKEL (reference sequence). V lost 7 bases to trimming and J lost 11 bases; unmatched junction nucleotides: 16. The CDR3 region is CASTWDRGSRNEQYF. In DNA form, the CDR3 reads TGTGCCAGCACCTGGGACAGGGGCTCGCGCAATGAGCAGTACTTC.

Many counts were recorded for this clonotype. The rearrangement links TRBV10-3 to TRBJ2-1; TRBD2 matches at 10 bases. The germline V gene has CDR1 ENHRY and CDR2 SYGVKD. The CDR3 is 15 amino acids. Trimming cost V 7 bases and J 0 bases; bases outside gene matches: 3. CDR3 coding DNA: TGTGCCATCACGGCTAGCGGGAGCTCCTACAATGAGCAGTTCTTC. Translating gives CAITASGSSYNEQFF.

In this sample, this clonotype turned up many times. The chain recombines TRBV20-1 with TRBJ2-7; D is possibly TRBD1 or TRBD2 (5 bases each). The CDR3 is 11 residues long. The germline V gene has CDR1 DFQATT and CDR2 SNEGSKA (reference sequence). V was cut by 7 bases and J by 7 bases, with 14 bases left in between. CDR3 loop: CSGGVEIEQYF. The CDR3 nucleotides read TGCAGTGGAGGGGTTGAGATAGAGCAGTACTTC.

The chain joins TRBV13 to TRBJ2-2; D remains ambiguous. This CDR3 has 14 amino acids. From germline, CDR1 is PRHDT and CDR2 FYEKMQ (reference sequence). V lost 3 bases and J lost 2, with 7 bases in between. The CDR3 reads CASSLAINTGELFF. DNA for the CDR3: TGTGCCAGCAGCTTGGCAATAAACACCGGGGAGCTGTTTTTT.

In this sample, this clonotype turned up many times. The CDR3 spells CASSLVRGGPYYGYTF. The CDR3 DNA reads as TGTGCCAGCAGCTTAGTAAGGGGGGGCCCTTACTATGGCTACACCTTC. V usage is TRBV7-9 and J usage is TRBJ1-2, with a tentative D call TRBD1 (6 bases). This CDR3 is 16 amino acids long. V shed 1 base and J shed 3 bases, with 15 bases lying between them. CDR1 is SEHNR, CDR2 FQNEAQ, per germline (reference sequence).

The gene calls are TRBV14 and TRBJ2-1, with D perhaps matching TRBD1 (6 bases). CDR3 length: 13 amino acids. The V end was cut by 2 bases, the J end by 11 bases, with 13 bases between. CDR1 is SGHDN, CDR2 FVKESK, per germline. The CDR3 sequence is CASSQNRDRQQFF. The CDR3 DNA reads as TGTGCCAGCAGCCAAAACAGGGACCGCCAGCAGTTCTTC. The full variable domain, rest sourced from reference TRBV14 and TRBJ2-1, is EAGVTQFPSHSVIEKGQTVTLRCDPISGHDNLYWYRRVMGKEIKFLLHFVKESKQDESGMPNNRFLAERTGGTYSTLKVQPAELEDSGVYFCASSQNRDRQQFFGPGTRLTVL.

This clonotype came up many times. CDR3 loop: CASSFSGQGLAGANVLTF. CDR3 nucleotide sequence: TGTGCCAGCAGTTTCTCGGGACAGGGATTGGCGGGGGCCAACGTCCTGACTTTC. This rearrangement joins TRBV27 to TRBJ2-6, with 9 bases identical to TRBD1. With V trimmed by 3 bases and J by 4 bases, 10 bases remained unmatched. The CDR3 covers 18 residues. Germline CDR1 and CDR2: MNHEY and SMNVEV (reference sequence).

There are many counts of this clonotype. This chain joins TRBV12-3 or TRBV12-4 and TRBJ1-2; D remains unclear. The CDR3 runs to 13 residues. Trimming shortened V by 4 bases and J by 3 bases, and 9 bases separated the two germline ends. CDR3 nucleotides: TGTGCCAGCAGTTCGGACCTAGACTATGGCTACACCTTC. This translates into CASSSDLDYGYTF.